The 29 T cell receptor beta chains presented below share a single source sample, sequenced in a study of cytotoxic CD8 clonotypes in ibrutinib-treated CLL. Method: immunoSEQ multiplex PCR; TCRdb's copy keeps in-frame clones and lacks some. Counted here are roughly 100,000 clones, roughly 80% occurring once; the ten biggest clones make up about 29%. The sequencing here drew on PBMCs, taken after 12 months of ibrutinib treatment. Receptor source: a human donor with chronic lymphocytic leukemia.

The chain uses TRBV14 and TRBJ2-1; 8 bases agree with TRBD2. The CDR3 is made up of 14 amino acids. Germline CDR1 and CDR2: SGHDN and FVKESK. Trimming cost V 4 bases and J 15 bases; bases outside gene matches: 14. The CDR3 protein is CASSLRPAGDQTFF. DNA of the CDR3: TGTGCCAGCAGCCTCCGTCCAGCGGGGGACCAGACGTTCTTC.

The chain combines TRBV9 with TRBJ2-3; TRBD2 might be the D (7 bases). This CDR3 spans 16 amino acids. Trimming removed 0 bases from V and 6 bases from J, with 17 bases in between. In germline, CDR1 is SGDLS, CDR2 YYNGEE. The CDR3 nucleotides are TGTGCCAGCAGCGTAGGTGGGGGGGCGAGTCAGGATACGCAGTATTTT. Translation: CASSVGGGASQDTQYF. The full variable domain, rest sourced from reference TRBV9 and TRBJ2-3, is DSGVTQTPKHLITATGQRVTLRCSPRSGDLSVYWYQQSLDQGLQFLIQYYNGEERAKGNILERFSAQQFPDLHSELNLSSLELGDSALYFCASSVGGGASQDTQYFGPGTRLTVL.

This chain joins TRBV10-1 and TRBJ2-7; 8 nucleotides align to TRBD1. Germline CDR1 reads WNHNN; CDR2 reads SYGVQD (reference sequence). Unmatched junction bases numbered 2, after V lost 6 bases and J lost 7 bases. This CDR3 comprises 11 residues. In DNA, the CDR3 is TGCGCCAGCAGGAGACAGGGGGAGCAGTACTTC. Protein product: CASRRQGEQYF.

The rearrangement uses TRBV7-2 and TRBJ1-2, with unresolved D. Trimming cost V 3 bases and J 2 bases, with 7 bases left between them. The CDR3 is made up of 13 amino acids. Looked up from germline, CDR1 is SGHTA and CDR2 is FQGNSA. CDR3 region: CASSFSRNYGYTF. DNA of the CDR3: TGTGCCAGCAGCTTCTCAAGAAACTATGGCTACACCTTC.

CDR3 loop: CASSLTENTEAFF. The DNA of the CDR3 is TGTGCCAGCAGTCTGACAGAGAACACTGAAGCTTTCTTT. V and J are TRBV6-1 and TRBJ1-1, with a possible D match to TRBD1 (5 bases). Germline assignment: CDR1 MNHNS and CDR2 SASEGT. V was pared by 5 bases and J by 1 base, with 8 bases between. The CDR3 extends over 13 amino acids.

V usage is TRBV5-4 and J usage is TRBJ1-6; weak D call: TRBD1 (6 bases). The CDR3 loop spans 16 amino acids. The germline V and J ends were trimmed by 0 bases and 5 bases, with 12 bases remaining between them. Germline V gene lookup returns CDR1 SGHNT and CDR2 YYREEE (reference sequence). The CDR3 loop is CASSLGQGLNNSPLHF. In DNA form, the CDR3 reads TGTGCCAGCAGCTTGGGGCAGGGGCTGAATAATTCACCCCTCCACTTT.

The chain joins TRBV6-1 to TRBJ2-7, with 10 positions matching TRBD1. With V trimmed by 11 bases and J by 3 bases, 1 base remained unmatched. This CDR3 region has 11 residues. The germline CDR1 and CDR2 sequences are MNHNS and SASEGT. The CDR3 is CAGQGVYEQYF. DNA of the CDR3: TGTGCCGGACAGGGGGTCTACGAGCAGTACTTC.

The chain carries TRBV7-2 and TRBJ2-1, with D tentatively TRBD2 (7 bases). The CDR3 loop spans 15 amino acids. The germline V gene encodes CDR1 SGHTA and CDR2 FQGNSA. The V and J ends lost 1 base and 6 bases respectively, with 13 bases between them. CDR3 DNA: TGTGCCAGCAGCTTAGGAGGGGGGGCTGGCAATGAGCAGTTCTTC. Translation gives CASSLGGGAGNEQFF.

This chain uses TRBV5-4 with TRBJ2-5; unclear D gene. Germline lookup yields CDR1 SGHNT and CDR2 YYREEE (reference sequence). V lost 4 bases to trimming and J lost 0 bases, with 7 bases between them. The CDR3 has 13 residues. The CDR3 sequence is CASSLPYQETQYF. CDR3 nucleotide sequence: TGTGCCAGCAGCCTTCCCTACCAAGAGACCCAGTACTTC.

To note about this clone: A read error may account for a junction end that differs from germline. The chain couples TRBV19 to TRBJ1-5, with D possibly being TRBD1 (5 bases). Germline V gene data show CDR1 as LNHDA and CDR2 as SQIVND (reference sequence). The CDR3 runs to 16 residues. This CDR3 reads CASSVDRRRPNQPQHF. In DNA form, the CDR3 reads TGTGCCAGTAGTGTAGACAGACGAAGACCCAATCAGCCCCAGCATTTT.

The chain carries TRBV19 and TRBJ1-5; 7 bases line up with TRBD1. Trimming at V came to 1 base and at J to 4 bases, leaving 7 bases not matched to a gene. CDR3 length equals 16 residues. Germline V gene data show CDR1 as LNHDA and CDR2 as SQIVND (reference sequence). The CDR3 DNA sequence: TGTGCCAGTAGTATAGGAAACAGGGGAGGGAATCAGCCCCAGCATTTT. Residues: CASSIGNRGGNQPQHF.

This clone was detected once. CDR3 coding DNA: TGCGCCAGTAGAGACTCTGGGGCCAACGTCCTGACTTTC. Protein product: CASRDSGANVLTF. V and J are TRBV5-1 and TRBJ2-6; D ambiguous. There are 13 residues in the CDR3. The V end was cut by 8 bases, the J end by 0 bases, with 6 bases between. The V gene's germline CDR1 is SGHRS and CDR2 YFSETQ.

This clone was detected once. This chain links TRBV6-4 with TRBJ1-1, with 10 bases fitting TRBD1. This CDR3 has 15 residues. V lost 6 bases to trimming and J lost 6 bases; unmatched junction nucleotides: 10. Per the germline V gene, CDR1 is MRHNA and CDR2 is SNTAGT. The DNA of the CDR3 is TGTGCCAGCAGCCCAGAGGGACAGGGGATCGCTGAAGCTTTCTTT. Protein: CASSPEGQGIAEAFF.

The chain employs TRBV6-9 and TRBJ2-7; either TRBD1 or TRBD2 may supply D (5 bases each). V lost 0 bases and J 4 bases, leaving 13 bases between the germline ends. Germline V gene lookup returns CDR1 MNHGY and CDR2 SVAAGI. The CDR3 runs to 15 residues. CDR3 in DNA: TGTGCCAGCAGTTATTCTTCCAGGGACCCGTACGAGCAGTACTTC. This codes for CASSYSSRDPYEQYF.

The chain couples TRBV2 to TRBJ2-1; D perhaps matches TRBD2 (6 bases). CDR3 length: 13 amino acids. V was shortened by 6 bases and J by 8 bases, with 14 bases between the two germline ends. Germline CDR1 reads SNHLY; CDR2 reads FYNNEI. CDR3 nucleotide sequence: TGTGCCAGCAGGAGTTTTCCTAGCGATGAGCAGTTCTTC. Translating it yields CASRSFPSDEQFF.

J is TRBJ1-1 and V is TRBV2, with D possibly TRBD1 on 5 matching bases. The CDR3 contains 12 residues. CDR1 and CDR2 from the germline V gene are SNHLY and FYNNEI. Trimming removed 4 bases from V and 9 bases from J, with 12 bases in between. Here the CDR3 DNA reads TGTGCCAGCAGTGGGGCGACAGCGCAAGCTTTCTTT. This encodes CASSGATAQAFF.

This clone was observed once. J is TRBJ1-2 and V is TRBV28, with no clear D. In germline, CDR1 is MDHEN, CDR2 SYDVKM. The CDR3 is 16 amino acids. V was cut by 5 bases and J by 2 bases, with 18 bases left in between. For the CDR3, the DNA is TGTGCCAGCAGTCCAAATACGGTGGCGAACAACTATGGCTACACCTTC. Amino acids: CASSPNTVANNYGYTF.

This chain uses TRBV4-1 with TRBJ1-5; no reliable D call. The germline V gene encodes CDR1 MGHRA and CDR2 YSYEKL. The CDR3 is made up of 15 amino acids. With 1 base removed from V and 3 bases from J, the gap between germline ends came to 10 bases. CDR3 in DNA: TGCGCCAGCAGCCAAGGACGGGGTCCCAATCAGCCCCAGCATTTT. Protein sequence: CASSQGRGPNQPQHF.

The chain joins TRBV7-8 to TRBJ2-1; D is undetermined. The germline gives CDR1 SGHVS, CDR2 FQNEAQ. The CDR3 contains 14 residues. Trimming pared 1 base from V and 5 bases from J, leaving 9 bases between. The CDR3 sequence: CASSLVERNNEQFF. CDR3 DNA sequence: TGTGCCAGCAGCTTAGTTGAGAGAAACAATGAGCAGTTCTTC.

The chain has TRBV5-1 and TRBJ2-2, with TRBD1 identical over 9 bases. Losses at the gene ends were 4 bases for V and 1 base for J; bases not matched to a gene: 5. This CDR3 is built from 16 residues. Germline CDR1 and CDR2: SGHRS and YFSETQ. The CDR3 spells CASSPSDRGNTGELFF. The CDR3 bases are TGCGCCAGCAGCCCCTCGGACAGGGGGAACACCGGGGAGCTGTTTTTT.

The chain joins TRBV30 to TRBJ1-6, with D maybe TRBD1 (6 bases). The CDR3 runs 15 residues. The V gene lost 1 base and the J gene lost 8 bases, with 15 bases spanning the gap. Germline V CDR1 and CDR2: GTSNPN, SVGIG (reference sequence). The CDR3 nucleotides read TGTGCCTGGAGTGACCCGCACAGGGTTGATTCACCCCTCCACTTT. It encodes CAWSDPHRVDSPLHF. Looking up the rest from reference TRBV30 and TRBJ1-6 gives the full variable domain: SQTIHQWPATLVQPVGSPLSLECTVEGTSNPNLYWYRQAAGRGLQLLFYSVGIGQISSEVPQNLSASRPQDRQFILSSKKLLLSDSGFYLCAWSDPHRVDSPLHFGNGTRLTVT.

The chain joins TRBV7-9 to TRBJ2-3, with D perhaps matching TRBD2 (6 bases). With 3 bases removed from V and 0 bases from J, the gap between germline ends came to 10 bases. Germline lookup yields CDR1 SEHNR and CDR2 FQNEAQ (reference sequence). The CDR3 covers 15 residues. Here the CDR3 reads CASSFQRASTDTQYF. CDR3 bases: TGTGCCAGCAGCTTTCAGCGGGCAAGCACAGATACGCAGTATTTT.

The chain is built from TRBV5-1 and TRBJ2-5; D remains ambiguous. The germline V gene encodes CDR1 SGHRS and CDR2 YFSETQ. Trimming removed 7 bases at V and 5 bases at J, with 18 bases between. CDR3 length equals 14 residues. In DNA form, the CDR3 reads TGCGCCAGCTCGGAAGGCGTACGATCCGAGACCCAGTACTTC. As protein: CASSEGVRSETQYF.

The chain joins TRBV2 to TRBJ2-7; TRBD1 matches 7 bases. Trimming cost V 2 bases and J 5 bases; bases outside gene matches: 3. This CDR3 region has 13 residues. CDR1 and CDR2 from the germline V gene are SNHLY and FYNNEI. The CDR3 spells CASSENRGNEQYF. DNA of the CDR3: TGTGCCAGCAGTGAAAACAGGGGAAACGAGCAGTACTTC.

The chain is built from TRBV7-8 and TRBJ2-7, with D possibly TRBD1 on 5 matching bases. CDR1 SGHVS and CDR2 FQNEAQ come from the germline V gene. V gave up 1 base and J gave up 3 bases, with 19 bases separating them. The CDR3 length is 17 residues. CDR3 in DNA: TGTGCCAGCAGCTTAGAGGTAGGGGTCAGCTACCACTACGAGCAGTACTTC. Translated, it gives CASSLEVGVSYHYEQYF.

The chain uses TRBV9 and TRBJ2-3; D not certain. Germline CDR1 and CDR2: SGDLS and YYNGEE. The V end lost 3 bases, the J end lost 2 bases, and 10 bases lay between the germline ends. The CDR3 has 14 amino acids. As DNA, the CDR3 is TGTGCCAGCAGCGAGGAGTGGACCACAGATACGCAGTATTTT. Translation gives CASSEEWTTDTQYF.

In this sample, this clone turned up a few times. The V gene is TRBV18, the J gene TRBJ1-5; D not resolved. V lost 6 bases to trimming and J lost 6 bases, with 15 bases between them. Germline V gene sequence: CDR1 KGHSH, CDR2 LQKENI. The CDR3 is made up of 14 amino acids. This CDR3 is CASSLKDSGQPQHF. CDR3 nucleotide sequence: TGTGCCAGCTCTCTGAAAGATAGCGGTCAGCCCCAGCATTTT.

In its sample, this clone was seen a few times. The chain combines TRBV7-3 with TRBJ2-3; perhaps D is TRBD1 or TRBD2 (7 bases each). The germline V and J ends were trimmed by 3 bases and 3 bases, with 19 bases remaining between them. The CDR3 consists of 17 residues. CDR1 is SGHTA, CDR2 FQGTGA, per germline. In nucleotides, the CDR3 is TGTGCCAGCAGCTTCACCGGGGGAGGGGGCAGAACAGATACGCAGTATTTT. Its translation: CASSFTGGGGRTDTQYF.

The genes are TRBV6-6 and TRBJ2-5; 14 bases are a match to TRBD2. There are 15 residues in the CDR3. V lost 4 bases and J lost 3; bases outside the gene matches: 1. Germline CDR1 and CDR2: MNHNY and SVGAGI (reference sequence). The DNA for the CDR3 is TGTGCCAGCAGTTCGGGACTAGCGGGGGAAGAGACCCAGTACTTC. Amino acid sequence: CASSSGLAGEETQYF.